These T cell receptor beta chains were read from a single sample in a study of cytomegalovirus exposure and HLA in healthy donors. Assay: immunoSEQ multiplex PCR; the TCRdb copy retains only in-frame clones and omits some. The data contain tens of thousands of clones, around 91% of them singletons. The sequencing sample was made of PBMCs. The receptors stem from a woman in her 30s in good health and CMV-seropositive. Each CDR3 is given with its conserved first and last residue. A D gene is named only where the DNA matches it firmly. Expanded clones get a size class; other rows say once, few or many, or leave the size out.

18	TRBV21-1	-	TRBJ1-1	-	TGTGCCAGCAGCAAAGAGGCGAAGGGGAAGGGGGCGAACACTGAAGCTTTCTTT	CASSKEAKGKGANTEAFF
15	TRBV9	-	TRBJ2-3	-	TGTGCCAGCAGCGTATCGGCGGGCGCGATTGATACGCAGTATTTT	CASSVSAGAIDTQYF
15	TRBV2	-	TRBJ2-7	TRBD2	TGTGCCAGCAGTGACTCACTAGCGGGAGATGTCGAGCAGTACTTC	CASSDSLAGDVEQYF
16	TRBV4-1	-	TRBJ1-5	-	TGCGCCAGCAGCCTCCGAGAGATTGGACAGATACAGCCCCAGCATTTT	CASSLREIGQIQPQHF
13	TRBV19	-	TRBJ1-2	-	TGTGCCAGTACAGGGTCCCCTAACTATGGCTACACCTTC	CASTGSPNYGYTF
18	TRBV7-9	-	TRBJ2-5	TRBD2	TGTGCCAGCAGCTTAACCGTTGTGTCGGGAGGATTCGAAGAGACCCAGTACTTC	CASSLTVVSGGFEETQYF
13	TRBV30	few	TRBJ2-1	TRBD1	TGTGCCTGGAGTAACAGGGGAATGAGTGAGCAGTTCTTC	CAWSNRGMSEQFF
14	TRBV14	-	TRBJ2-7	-	TGTGCCAGCAGCCAAGGAAGACAAGACTACGAGCAGTACTTC	CASSQGRQDYEQYF
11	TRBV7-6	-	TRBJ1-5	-	TGTGCCAGCAGCCCAAATCAGCCCCAGCATTTT	CASSPNQPQHF
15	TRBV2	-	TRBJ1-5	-	TGTGCCAGCAGTGCTGACACAACCCTAATGCAGCCCCAGCATTTT	CASSADTTLMQPQHF
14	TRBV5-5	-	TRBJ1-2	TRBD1	TGTGCCAGCAGCTTGTCAGGGGGCAACTATGGCTACACCTTC	CASSLSGGNYGYTF
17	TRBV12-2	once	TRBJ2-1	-	TGTGCAAGTCGCTTAGAGGGGAGGGGGGCCAAGTGGGGTGAGCAGTTCTTC	CASRLEGRGAKWGEQFF
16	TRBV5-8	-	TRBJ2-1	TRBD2	TGTGCCAGCAGCTTGACTTTTCTAGCGGGAGGGGATGAGCAGTTCTTC	CASSLTFLAGGDEQFF
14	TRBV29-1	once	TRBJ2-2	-	TGCAGCGTTGAAGATTATTCGGAGAGCGGGGAGCTGTTTTTT	CSVEDYSESGELFF
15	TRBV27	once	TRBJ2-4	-	TGTGCCAGCAGTGATCCGGGACTGAGCAAAAACATTCAGTACTTC	CASSDPGLSKNIQYF
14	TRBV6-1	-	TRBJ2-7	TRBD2	TGTGCCAGCAGTGGCCTCCTAGCGGGCTACGAGCAGTACTTC	CASSGLLAGYEQYF
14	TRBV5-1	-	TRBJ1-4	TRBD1	TGCGCCAGCAGCTTGCGACAGGGAGGTGAAAAACTGTTTTTT	CASSLRQGGEKLFF
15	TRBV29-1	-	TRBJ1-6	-	TGCAGCGTTGAAAGATGTCCCAAGGGGTATTCACCCCTCCACTTT	CSVERCPKGYSPLHF
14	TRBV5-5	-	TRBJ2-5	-	TGTGCCAGCAGCTTGCAGGCAAACCAAGAGACCCAGTACTTC	CASSLQANQETQYF
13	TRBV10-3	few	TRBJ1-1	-	TGTGCCATCAGTGAAAGAGGGAACACTGAAGCTTTCTTT	CAISERGNTEAFF
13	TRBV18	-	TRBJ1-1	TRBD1	TGTGCCAGCTTCGTCCACTCACAGGGGGAAGCTTTCTTT	CASFVHSQGEAFF
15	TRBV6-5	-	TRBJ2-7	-	TGTGCCAGCAGAATGTATCGGCACGGGGTCTACGAGCAGTACTTC	CASRMYRHGVYEQYF
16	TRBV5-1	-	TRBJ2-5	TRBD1	TGCGCCAGCAGCCCTAAGGGACAGGGAAACCAAGAGACCCAGTACTTC	CASSPKGQGNQETQYF
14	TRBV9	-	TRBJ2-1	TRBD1	TGTGCCAGCAGCGTGACAGGGGCTTGGAATGAGCAGTTCTTC	CASSVTGAWNEQFF
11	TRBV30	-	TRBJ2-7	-	TGTGCCTGGAGTGCAGCCTACGAGCAGTACTTC	CAWSAAYEQYF
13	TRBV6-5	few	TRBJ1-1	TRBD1	TGTGCCAGCAGGGACAGGGCAAGCACTGAAGCTTTCTTT	CASRDRASTEAFF
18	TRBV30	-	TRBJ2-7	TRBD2	TGTGCCTGGAGTGTACCGGGACTAGCGGTGGTCAAGGTCTACGAGCAGTACTTC	CAWSVPGLAVVKVYEQYF
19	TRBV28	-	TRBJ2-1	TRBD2	TGTGCCAGCAGTTTATTTGGTAGCGGGAGAGGACCCAGAAGGAATGAGCAGTTCTTC	CASSLFGSGRGPRRNEQFF
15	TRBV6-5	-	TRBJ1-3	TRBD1	TGTGCCAGCAGTTACAACCCGGACAGGGTAAACACCATATATTTT	CASSYNPDRVNTIYF
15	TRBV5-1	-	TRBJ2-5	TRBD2	TGCGCCAGCAGCCCCCTTGCGGGAGGTCAAGAGACCCAGTACTTC	CASSPLAGGQETQYF
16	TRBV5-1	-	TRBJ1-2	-	TGCGCCAGCAGCTGGCCGGCCGGGACTGCTAACTATGGCTACACCTTC	CASSWPAGTANYGYTF
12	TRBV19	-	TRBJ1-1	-	TGTGCCAGTAGCGCTCAACTTGGTGAAGCTTTCTTT	CASSAQLGEAFF
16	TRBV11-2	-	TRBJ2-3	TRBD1	TGTGCCAGCAGCTCCCGGGGACAGGTCAGCACAGATACGCAGTATTTT	CASSSRGQVSTDTQYF
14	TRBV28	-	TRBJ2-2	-	TGTGCCAATTCGAAGCCAGGGAACACCGGGGAGCTGTTTTTT	CANSKPGNTGELFF
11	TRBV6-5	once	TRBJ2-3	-	TGTGCCAGCAGTTACGGGCATACGCAGTATTTT	CASSYGHTQYF
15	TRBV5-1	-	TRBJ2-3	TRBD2	TGCGCCAGCAGCAGGGGACTAGAACACACAGATACGCAGTATTTT	CASSRGLEHTDTQYF
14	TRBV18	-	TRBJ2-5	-	TGTGCCAGCTCACGTAGGGAAGGGGAAGAGACCCAGTACTTC	CASSRREGEETQYF